This T cell receptor (beta chain) was recovered during a study of blood T cell repertoires in COVID-19. Study information: Acute and convalescent COVID-19 samples came from the United States, Italy and Spain. Sources were T cells, B-cell-depleted T cells, or PBMCs; the material itself was cDNA or gDNA.

Germline V gene data show CDR1 as SGDLS and CDR2 as YYNGEE. CDR3 size: 13 residues. Trimming took off 2 bases at V and 7 bases at J, with 12 bases between the two ends. This clone occurred once. In the study's own analysis: For nucleated cells, counts were estimated from reference gene primer amplification. TCRdb's copy holds only in-frame clones and misses some; the assay was immunoSEQ multiplex PCR. V and J calls and clone size are those listed in that table; D and trimming were worked out from the DNA. The sample consists of more than 50,000 clones, roughly 76% of them appearing once. The receptor comes from a woman at least 80 years old with acute or convalescent COVID-19. Input material: peripheral blood. The chain combines TRBV9 with TRBJ2-5, with a possible D match to TRBD1 (7 bases). The CDR3 sequence: CASSVRQGGTQYF. The CDR3 nucleotides are TGTGCCAGCAGCGTCCGGCAGGGGGGGACCCAGTACTTC.